The entry below describes one T cell receptor beta chain. The method was immunoSEQ multiplex PCR; TCRdb's version includes in-frame clones alone and lacks a portion of them. The sample shows over a million clones, around 97% of them seen only once. The sample originates from a study of shared clonotypes between healthy human individuals. V dropped 5 bases and J dropped 3 bases, with 8 bases sitting between them. Germline V gene sequence: CDR1 MDHEN, CDR2 SYDVKM. The CDR3 is 13 amino acids. What was sequenced was naive CD4+ T cells sorted from blood. Subset reported: CD45RA+ positively selected. The receptor was derived from a man aged 30 to 39 in good health. The V and J genes are TRBV28 and TRBJ2-1, with a possible D match to TRBD2 (5 bases). Written as DNA, the CDR3 is TGTGCCAGCAGTAGCGGAATCTACAATGAGCAGTTCTTC. Translated: CASSSGIYNEQFF.